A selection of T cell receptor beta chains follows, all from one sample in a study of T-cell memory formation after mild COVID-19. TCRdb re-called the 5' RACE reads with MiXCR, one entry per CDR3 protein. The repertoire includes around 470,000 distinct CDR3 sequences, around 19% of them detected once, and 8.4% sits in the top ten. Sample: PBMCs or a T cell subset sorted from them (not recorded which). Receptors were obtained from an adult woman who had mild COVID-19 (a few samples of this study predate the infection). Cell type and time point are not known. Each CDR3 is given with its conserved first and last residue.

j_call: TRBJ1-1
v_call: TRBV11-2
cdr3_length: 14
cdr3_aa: CASSQTAGNTEAFF

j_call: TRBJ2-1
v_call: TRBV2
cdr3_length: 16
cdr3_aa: CASSVSLAPIDNEQFF

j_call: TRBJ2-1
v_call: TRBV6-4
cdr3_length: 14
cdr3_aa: CASRGSDLDNEQFF

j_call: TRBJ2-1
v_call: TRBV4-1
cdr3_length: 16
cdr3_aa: CASSPGPGGDYNEQFF

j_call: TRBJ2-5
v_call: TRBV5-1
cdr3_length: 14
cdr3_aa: CASSSGQGLETQYF

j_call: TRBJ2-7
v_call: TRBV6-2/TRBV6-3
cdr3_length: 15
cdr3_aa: CASSRARWDPYEQYF

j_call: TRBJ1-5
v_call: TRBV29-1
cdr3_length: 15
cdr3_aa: CSVSTGARGNQPQHF

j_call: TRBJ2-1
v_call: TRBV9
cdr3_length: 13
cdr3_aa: CASSVATGYEQFF

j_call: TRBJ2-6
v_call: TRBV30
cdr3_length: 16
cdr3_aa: CAWGGTASSGANVLTF

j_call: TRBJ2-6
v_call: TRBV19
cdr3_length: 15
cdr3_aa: CASIPDRAGANVLTF

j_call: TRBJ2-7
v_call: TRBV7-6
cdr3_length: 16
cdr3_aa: CASSFPRDGRSYEQYF

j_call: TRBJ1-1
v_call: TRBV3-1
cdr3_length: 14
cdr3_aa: CASSQLGGGTEAFF

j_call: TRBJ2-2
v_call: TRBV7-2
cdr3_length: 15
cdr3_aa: CASSLVGQGGGELFF

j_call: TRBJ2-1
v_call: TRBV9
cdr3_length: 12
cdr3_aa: CASSVHNNEQFF

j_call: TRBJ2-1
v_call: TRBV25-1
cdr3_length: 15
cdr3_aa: CASSEDGGSYNEQFF

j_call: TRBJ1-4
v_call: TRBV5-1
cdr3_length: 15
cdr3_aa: CASSRRGETNEKLFF

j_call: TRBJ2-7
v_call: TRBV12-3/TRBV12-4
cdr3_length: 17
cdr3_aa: CASSLGTGALSSYEQYF

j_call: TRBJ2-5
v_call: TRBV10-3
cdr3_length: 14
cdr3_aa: CAISGDDSQETQYF

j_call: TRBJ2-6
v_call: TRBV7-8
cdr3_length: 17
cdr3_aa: CASRTVKAESGANVLTF

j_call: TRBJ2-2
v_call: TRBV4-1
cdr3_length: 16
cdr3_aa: CASSQPGTGNTGELFF

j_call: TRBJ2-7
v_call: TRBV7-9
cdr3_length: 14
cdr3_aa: CASSLEIAAYEQYF

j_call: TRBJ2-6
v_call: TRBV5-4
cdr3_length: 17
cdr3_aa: CASSPKPQGSGANVLTF

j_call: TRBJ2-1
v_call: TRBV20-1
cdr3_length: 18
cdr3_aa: CSAPPSGLVALTLHEQFF

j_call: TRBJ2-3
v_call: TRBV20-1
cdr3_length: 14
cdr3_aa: CSAWTGTGTDTQYF

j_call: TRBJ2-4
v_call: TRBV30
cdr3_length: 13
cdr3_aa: CAWSVGTRGIQYF

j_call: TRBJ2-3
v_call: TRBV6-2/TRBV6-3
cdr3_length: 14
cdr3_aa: CASRRLGSTDTQYF

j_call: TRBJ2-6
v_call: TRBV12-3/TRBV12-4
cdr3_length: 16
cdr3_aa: CASSPIGGSGANVLTF

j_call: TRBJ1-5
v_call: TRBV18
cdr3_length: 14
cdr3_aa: CASSPTGGNQPQHF

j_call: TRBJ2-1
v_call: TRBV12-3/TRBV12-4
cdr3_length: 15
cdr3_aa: CASSPSGGGYNEQFF

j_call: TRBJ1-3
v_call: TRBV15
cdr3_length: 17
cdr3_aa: CATSRDLNRASGNTIYF

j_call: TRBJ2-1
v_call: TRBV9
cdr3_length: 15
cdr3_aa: CASRLGANDYNEQFF